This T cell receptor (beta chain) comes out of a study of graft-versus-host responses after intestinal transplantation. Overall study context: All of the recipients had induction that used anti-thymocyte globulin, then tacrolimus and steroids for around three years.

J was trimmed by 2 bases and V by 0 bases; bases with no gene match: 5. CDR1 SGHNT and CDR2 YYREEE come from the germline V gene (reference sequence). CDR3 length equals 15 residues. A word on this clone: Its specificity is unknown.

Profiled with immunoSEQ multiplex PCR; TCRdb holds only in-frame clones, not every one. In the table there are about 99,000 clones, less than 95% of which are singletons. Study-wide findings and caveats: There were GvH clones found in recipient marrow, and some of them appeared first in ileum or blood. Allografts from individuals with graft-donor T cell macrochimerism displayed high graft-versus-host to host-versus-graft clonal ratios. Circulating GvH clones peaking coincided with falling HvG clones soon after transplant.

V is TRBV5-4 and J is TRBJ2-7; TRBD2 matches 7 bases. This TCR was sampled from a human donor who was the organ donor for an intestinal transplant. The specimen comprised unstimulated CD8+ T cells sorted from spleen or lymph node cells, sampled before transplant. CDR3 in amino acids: CASSLGVAGTYEQYF. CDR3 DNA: TGTGCCAGCAGCTTGGGGGTAGCGGGTACCTACGAGCAGTACTTC. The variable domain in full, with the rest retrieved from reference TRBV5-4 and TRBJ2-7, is ETGVTQSPTHLIKTRGQQVTLRCSSQSGHNTVSWYQQALGQGPQFIFQYYREEENGRGNFPPRFSGLQFPNYSSELNVNALELDDSALYLCASSLGVAGTYEQYFGPGTRLTVT.